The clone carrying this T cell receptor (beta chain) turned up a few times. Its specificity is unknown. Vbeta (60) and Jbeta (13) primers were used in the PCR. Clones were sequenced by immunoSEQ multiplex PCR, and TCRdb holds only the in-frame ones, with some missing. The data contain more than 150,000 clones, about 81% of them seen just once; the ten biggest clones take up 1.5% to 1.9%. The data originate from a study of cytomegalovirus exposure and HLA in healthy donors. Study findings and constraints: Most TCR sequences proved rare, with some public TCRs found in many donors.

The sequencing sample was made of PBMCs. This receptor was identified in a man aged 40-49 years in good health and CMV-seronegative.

DNA for the CDR3: TGTGCCAGCAGCTCGAGGGGGAGGGCCCTGAACACTGAAGCTTTCTTT. It specifies CASSSRGRALNTEAFF. V usage is TRBV11-1 and J usage is TRBJ1-1; D might be TRBD1 (6 bases). The V gene's germline CDR1 is SGHAT and CDR2 FQDESV (reference sequence). V lost 4 bases and J 0 bases, leaving 15 bases between the germline ends. This CDR3 has 16 amino acids.